The 17 T cell receptor beta chains reported below all come from one sample, sequenced in a study of cytomegalovirus exposure and HLA in healthy donors. Use of 60 Vbeta and 13 Jbeta primers characterized the PCR. Produced via immunoSEQ multiplex PCR; TCRdb's table is partial and in-frame only. Counted here are roughly 200,000 clones, around 85% occurring once; the ten biggest clones make up about 2%. Sequencing was performed on PBMCs. The receptors come from a woman aged 45 to 65 in good health and CMV-seronegative.

The chain combines TRBV18 with TRBJ1-5, with TRBD1 identical over 11 bases. Germline CDR1 and CDR2: KGHSH and LQKENI. With V trimmed by 6 bases and J by 2 bases, 9 bases remained unmatched. This CDR3 is built from 17 residues. As DNA, the CDR3 is TGTGCCAGCTCTCCGGGACAGGGGGTTTGGGGCAATCAGCCCCAGCATTTT. This gives the protein CASSPGQGVWGNQPQHF.

The J gene is TRBJ1-2, the V gene TRBV7-9, with 7 bases aligning to TRBD1. Losses at the gene ends were 5 bases for V and 2 bases for J; bases not matched to a gene: 8. The CDR3 is made up of 15 amino acids. CDR1 and CDR2 (germline): SEHNR, FQNEAQ (reference sequence). In nucleotides, the CDR3 is TGTGCCAGCAGCGCGGCGGACAGGAGAAACTATGGCTACACCTTC. As protein: CASSAADRRNYGYTF.

The genes are TRBV29-1 and TRBJ2-3, with TRBD2 matching over 7 bases. In germline, CDR1 is SQVTM, CDR2 ANQGSEA. With 7 bases clipped from V and 3 bases from J, the junction kept 10 bases outside the gene matches. CDR3 length: 14 residues. CDR3 bases: TGCAGCGCTAATGCGGGAGTTAAAACAGATACGCAGTATTTT. This sequence encodes CSANAGVKTDTQYF.

This clone was detected only a few times. The rearrangement joins TRBV6-5 to TRBJ1-4; no reliable D call. Germline V CDR1 and CDR2: MNHEY, SVGAGI. V lost 0 bases, J lost 8 bases, and 7 bases lay in between. This CDR3 comprises 13 residues. In DNA, the CDR3 is TGTGCCAGCAGTTACTCTTCGTTCGAAAAACTGTTTTTT. Residues: CASSYSSFEKLFF.

This clone was seen once. The rearrangement links TRBV30 to TRBJ1-4; no definite D call. V was trimmed by 0 bases and J by 4 bases, leaving 12 bases between them. CDR3 length: 15 amino acids. The germline V gene encodes CDR1 GTSNPN and CDR2 SVGIG (reference sequence). The CDR3 region has the DNA TGTGCCTGGAGTGTACGGGGAGGGTTTAATGAAAAACTGTTTTTT. This sequence encodes CAWSVRGGFNEKLFF.

This chain uses TRBV5-1 with TRBJ1-2; TRBD1 matches 10 bases. J was trimmed by 8 bases and V by 4 bases; bases with no gene match: 14. This CDR3 spans 16 amino acids. Germline CDR1 reads SGHRS; CDR2 reads YFSETQ. CDR3 residues: CASSPATGTGVDGYTF. The CDR3 DNA sequence: TGCGCCAGCAGCCCGGCCACGGGGACAGGGGTGGACGGCTACACCTTC.

This clone was recorded once. The chain is built from TRBV18 and TRBJ1-1; tentatively, D is TRBD1 (5 bases). The CDR3 length is 16 residues. Germline V gives CDR1 KGHSH, CDR2 LQKENI. V was clipped by 3 bases and J by 4 bases, with 18 bases between them. CDR3 coding DNA: TGTGCCAGCTCACCTGGGGGGGTGTCTTTGGGCACTGAAGCTTTCTTT. It specifies CASSPGGVSLGTEAFF.

The J gene is TRBJ1-5, the V gene TRBV6-1, with D tentatively TRBD1 (6 bases). From germline, CDR1 is MNHNS and CDR2 SASEGT. V was cut by 11 bases and J by 5 bases, with 19 bases left in between. The CDR3 length is 14 residues. CDR3 sequence (DNA): TGTGCCTCCGGGAGGGGGTGGGCCGATCAGCCCCAGCATTTT. This gives the protein CASGRGWADQPQHF.

This clone was found a few times. The chain combines TRBV30 with TRBJ1-2; maybe TRBD1 (5 bases). CDR3 length: 14 residues. With 2 bases removed from V and 4 bases from J, the gap between germline ends came to 14 bases. Germline CDR1 is GTSNPN and CDR2 is SVGIG (reference sequence). The CDR3 DNA follows: TGTGCCTGGAGTCCGAAAGACAGTCTCTATGGCTACACCTTC. Encoded protein: CAWSPKDSLYGYTF.

The chain links TRBV29-1 to TRBJ1-2, with D perhaps TRBD1 (6 bases). The CDR3 loop spans 15 amino acids. Trimming pared 1 base from V and 2 bases from J, leaving 14 bases between. CDR1 SQVTM and CDR2 ANQGSEA come from the germline V gene. The CDR3 nucleotides are TGCAGCGTTGAAGCTGGGCAGGGGCCCAACTATGGCTACACCTTC. It specifies CSVEAGQGPNYGYTF. Filled out from reference TRBV29-1 and TRBJ1-2, the complete variable domain reads SAVISQKPSRDICQRGTSLTIQCQVDSQVTMMFWYRQQPGQSLTLIATANQGSEATYESGFVIDKFPISRPNLTFSTLTVSNMSPEDSSIYLCSVEAGQGPNYGYTFGSGTRLTVV.

The genes are TRBV15 and TRBJ2-1; 9 bases are shared with TRBD2. Germline trimming cut 1 base from V and 0 bases from J; bases unmatched to any gene: 7. This CDR3 comprises 18 residues. Germline values: CDR1 LNHNV, CDR2 YYDKDF (reference sequence). The CDR3 here is CATSRVGLALSSYNEQFF. The CDR3 nucleotides are TGTGCCACCAGCAGAGTTGGACTAGCGCTTAGCTCCTACAATGAGCAGTTCTTC.

The chain combines TRBV7-9 with TRBJ2-3; TRBD2 matches 12 bases. This CDR3 is 16 amino acids long. CDR1 is SEHNR and CDR2 is FQNEAQ in the germline V gene (reference sequence). The ends lost 2 bases at V and 4 bases at J; junction bases unmatched: 4. The CDR3 region has the DNA TGTGCCAGCAGCTTATTACTAGCGGGAGGTTCAGATACGCAGTATTTT. Its translation is CASSLLLAGGSDTQYF.

The chain links TRBV10-3 to TRBJ2-5; D call uncertain. The CDR3 covers 14 residues. Trimming shortened V by 4 bases and J by 5 bases, and 14 bases separated the two germline ends. CDR1 and CDR2 (germline): ENHRY, SYGVKD. In nucleotides, the CDR3 is TGTGCCATCAGTGGCGGCACGACCGGCGAGACCCAGTACTTC. Encoded protein: CAISGGTTGETQYF.

V is TRBV29-1 and J is TRBJ2-3, with 8 bases matching TRBD2. This CDR3 region has 13 residues. CDR1 SQVTM and CDR2 ANQGSEA come from the germline V gene. V trimming: 5 bases; J trimming: 2 bases; junction bases outside the gene matches: 3. The CDR3 spells CSVRGRSTDTQYF. The CDR3 DNA follows: TGCAGCGTTCGCGGGAGGTCCACAGATACGCAGTATTTT.

The V and J genes are TRBV5-6 and TRBJ2-1; possibly TRBD2 for D (5 bases). CDR3 length: 12 amino acids. Germline V gene data show CDR1 as SGHDT and CDR2 as YYEEEE. Trimming stripped 3 bases from V and 7 bases from J, with 8 bases between. The CDR3 here is CASSSGNNEQFF. The CDR3 DNA sequence: TGTGCCAGCAGCTCCGGGAATAATGAGCAGTTCTTC.

V gene TRBV10-2 combines with J gene TRBJ1-1; TRBD1 agrees at 7 bases. J lost 0 bases, V lost 8 bases, and 6 bases had no gene match. Germline CDR1 reads WSHSY; CDR2 reads SAAADI. The CDR3 length is 14 residues. The CDR3, as DNA: TGCGCCAGCGAAGGGGGCCGGATGAACACTGAAGCTTTCTTT. Protein sequence: CASEGGRMNTEAFF.

This chain connects TRBV2 to TRBJ2-1; no firm D call. Germline CDR1 SNHLY, CDR2 FYNNEI. The CDR3 contains 11 residues. V dropped 8 bases and J dropped 8 bases, with 10 bases sitting between them. CDR3 nucleotides: TGTGCCAGCGGGTCTCGGGATGAGCAGTTCTTC. Amino acid sequence: CASGSRDEQFF. The variable domain in full, completed from reference TRBV2 and TRBJ2-1, reads EPEVTQTPSHQVTQMGQEVILRCVPISNHLYFYWYRQILGQKVEFLVSFYNNEISEKSEIFDDQFSVERPDGSNFTLKIRSTKLEDSAMYFCASGSRDEQFFGPGTRLTVL.